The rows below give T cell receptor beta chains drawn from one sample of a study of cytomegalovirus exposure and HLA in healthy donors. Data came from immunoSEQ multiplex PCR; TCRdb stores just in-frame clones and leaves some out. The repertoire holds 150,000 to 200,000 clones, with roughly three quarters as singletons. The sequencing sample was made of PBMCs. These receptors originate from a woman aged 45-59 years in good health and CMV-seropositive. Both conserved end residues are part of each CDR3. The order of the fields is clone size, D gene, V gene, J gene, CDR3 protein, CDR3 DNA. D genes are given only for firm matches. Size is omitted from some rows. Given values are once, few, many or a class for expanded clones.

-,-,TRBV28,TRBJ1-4,CASSLGLAGLLATNEKLFF,TGTGCCAGCAGTTTAGGGCTTGCGGGACTCCTGGCAACTAATGAAAAACTGTTTTTT
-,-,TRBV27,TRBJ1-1,CASRSPLRGTEAFF,TGTGCCAGCAGGTCTCCCCTCCGAGGCACTGAAGCTTTCTTT
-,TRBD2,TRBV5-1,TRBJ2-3,CASSSRGASTDTQYF,TGCGCCAGCAGCTCGCGGGGGGCGAGCACAGATACGCAGTATTTT
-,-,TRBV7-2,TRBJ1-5,CASSPGAQPQHF,TGTGCCAGCAGCCCCGGTGCTCAGCCCCAGCATTTT
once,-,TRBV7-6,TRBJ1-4,CASSLGSVSVGEKLFF,TGTGCCAGCAGCTTAGGGTCAGTCAGCGTAGGCGAAAAACTGTTTTTT
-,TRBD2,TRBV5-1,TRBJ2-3,CASSSGTSGGLDTQYF,TGCGCCAGCAGCTCTGGGACTAGCGGGGGGTTAGATACGCAGTATTTT
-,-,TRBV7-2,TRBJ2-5,CASSWGGLQETQHF,TGTGCCAGCAGCTGGGGGGGGCTTCAAGAGACCCAGCACTTC
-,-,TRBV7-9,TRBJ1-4,CASSWGRGREDEKLFF,TGTGCCAGCAGCTGGGGCAGGGGCAGGGAAGATGAAAAACTGTTTTTT
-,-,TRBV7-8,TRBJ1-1,CASSLQVSEAFF,TGTGCCAGCAGCTTACAGGTTTCCGAAGCTTTCTTT
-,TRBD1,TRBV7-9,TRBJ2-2,CASSYRGPNTGELFF,TGTGCCAGCAGCTACAGGGGTCCGAACACCGGGGAGCTGTTTTTT
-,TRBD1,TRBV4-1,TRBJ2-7,CASSRIAGTGAYEQYF,TGCGCCAGCAGCCGGATCGCCGGGACAGGAGCATACGAGCAGTACTTC
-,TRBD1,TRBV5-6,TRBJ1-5,CASSLRDRANQPQHF,TGTGCCAGCAGCCTCCGGGACAGGGCAAATCAGCCCCAGCATTTT